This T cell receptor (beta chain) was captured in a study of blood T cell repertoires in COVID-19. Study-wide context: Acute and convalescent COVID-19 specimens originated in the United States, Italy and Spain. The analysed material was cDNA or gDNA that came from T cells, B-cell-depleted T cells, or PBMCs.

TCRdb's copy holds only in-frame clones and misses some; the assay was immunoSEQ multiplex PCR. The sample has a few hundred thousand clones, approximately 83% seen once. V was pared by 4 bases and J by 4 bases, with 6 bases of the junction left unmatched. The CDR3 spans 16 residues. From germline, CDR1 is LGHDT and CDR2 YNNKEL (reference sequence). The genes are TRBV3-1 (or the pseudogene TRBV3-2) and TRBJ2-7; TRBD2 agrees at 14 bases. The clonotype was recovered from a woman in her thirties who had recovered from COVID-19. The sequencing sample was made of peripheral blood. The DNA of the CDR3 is TGTGCCAGCAGCCCCCTGACTAGCGGGGGGGCTTACGAGCAGTACTTC. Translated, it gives CASSPLTSGGAYEQYF.